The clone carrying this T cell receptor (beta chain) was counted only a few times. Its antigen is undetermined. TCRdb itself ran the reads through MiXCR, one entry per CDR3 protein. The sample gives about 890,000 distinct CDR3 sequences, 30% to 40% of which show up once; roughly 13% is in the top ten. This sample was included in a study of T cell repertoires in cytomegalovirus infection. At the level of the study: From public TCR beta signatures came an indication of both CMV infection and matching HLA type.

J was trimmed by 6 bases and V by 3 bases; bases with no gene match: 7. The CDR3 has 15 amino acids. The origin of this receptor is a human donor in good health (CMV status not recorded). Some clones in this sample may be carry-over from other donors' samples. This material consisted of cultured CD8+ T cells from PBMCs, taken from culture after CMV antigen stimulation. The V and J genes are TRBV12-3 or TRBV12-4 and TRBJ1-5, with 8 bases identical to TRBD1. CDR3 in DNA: TGTGCCAGCAGTTTTGGACAGGGAATTCGTCAGCCCCAGCATTTT. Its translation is CASSFGQGIRQPQHF.